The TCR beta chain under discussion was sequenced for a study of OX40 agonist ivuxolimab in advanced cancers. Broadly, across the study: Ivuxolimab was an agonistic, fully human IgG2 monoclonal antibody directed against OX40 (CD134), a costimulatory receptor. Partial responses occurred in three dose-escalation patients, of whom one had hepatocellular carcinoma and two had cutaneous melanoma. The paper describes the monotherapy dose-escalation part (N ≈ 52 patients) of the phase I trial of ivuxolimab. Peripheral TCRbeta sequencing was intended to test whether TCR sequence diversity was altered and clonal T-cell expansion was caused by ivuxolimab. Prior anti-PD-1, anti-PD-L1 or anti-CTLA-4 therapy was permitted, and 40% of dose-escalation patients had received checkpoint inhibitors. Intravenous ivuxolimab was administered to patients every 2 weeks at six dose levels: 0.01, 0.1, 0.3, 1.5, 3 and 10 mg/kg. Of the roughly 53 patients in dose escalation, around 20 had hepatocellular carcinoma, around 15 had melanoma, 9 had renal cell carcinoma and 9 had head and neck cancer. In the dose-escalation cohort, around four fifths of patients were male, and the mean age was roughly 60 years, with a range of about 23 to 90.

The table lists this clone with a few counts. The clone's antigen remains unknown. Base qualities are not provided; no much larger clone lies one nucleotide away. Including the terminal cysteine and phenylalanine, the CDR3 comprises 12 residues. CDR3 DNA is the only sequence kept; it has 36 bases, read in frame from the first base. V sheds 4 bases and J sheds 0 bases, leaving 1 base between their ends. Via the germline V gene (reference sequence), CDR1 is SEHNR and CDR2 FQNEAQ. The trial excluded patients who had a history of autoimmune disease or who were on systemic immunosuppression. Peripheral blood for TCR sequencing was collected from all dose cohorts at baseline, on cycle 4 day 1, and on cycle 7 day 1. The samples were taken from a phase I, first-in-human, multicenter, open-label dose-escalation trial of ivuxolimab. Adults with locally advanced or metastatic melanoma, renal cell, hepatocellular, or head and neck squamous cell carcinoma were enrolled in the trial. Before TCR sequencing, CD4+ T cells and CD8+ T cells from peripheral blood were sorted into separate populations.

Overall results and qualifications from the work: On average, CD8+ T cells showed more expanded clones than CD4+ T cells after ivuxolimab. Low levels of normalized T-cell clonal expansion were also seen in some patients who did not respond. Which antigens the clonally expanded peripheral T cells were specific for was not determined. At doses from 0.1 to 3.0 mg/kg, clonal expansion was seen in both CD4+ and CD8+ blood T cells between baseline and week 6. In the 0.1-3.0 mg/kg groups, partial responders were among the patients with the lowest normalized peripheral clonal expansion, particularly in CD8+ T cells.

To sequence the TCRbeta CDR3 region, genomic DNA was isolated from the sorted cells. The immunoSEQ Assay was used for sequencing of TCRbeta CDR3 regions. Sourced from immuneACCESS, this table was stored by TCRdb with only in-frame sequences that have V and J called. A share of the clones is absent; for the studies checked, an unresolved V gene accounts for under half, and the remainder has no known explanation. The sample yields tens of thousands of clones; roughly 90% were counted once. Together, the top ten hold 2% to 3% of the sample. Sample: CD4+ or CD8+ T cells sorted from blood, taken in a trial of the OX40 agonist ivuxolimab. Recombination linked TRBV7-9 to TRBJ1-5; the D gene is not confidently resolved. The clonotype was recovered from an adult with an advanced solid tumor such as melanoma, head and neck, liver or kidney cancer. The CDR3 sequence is CASSYSNQPQHF. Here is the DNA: TGTGCCAGCAGCTATAGCAATCAGCCCCAGCATTTT.